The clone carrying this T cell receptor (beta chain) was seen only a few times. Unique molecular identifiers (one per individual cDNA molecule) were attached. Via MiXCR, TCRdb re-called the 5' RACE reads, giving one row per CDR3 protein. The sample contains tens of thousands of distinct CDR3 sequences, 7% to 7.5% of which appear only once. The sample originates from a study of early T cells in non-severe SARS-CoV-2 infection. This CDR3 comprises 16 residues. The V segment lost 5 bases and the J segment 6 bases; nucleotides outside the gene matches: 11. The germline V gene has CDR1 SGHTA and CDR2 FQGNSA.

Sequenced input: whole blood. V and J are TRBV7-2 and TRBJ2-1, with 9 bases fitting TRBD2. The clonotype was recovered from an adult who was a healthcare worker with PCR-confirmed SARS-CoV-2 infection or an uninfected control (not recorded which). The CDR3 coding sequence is TGTGCCAGCAGCCCCCGGGGGCGGGGGGGCCTCAATGAGCAGTTCTTC. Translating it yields CASSPRGRGGLNEQFF.